This T cell receptor (beta chain) originates from a study of cytomegalovirus exposure and HLA in healthy donors. This clone was picked up a small number of times. What it binds is unknown. One end of the junction varies from germline; a read error may be responsible. Germline CDR1 reads SEHNR; CDR2 reads FQNEAQ (reference sequence). The CDR3 sequence is 11 residues long. Study-level findings and limits: Reported results showed that the classifier diagnosed cytomegalovirus status with high specificity and sensitivity. Investigators reported 150 to 200 TCR beta chains as tied to cytomegalovirus.

The PCR contained 60 Vbeta and 13 Jbeta primers. Repertoires were generated with immunoSEQ multiplex PCR, while TCRdb's copy carries only in-frame clones and drops some. The data contain more than 80,000 clones, 65% to 80% of them singletons. This chain joins TRBV7-9 and TRBJ2-3; D might be TRBD2 (5 bases). Sequenced material: PBMCs. The sequence was obtained from a woman between 50 and 59 years old in good health and CMV-seropositive. This chain's CDR3 is CSSSPAEVRYF. The CDR3 DNA follows: TGTTCCAGCAGCCCGGCGGAGGTTCGGTATTTT.